One sample yielded the 32 T cell receptor beta chains listed below, sequenced in a study of early T cells in non-severe SARS-CoV-2 infection. TCRdb ran MiXCR on the 5' RACE reads and lists one entry per CDR3 protein. The table records about 61,000 distinct CDR3 sequences, around 12% of them present only once. Sample: whole blood, taken at baseline. All receptors derive from an adult who was a healthcare worker with PCR-confirmed SARS-CoV-2 infection or an uninfected control (not recorded which). The donor label of this sample is uncertain.

This clonotype appeared a few times. The CDR3: CASSPSLTGGMRAEAFF. CDR3 sequence (DNA): TGTGCCAGCAGTCCCTCCCTGACAGGGGGCATGAGGGCTGAAGCTTTCTTT. V gene TRBV12-3 or TRBV12-4 combines with J gene TRBJ1-1, with 10 bases fitting TRBD1. This CDR3 is 17 amino acids long. Unmatched junction bases numbered 15, after V lost 5 bases and J lost 6 bases.

The table lists this clonotype with many counts. The rearrangement links TRBV2 to TRBJ2-4; 8 bases align to TRBD2. J gave up 0 bases and V 3 bases, and 4 bases lay outside the gene matches. The CDR3 sequence is 16 residues long. Germline V gene data show CDR1 as SNHLY and CDR2 as FYNNEI. The CDR3 DNA reads TGTGCCAGCAGTGATCGGGAGGGTTCAGCCAAAAACATTCAGTACTTC. Translating it yields CASSDREGSAKNIQYF.

The rearrangement joins TRBV7-9 to TRBJ2-5, with 8 bases matching TRBD2. CDR1 SEHNR and CDR2 FQNEAQ come from the germline V gene (reference sequence). After removal of 5 bases from V and 2 bases from J, the junction contained 19 bases not matched to a gene. The CDR3 length is 19 residues. CDR3 DNA: TGTGCCAGCAGCCGAGGGGCTAGCGGGTATCTGAATTTACAAGAGACCCAGTACTTC. It specifies CASSRGASGYLNLQETQYF.

This rearrangement joins TRBV20-1 to TRBJ2-1, with D uncertain. Germline V gene data show CDR1 as DFQATT and CDR2 as SNEGSKA (reference sequence). V was pared by 1 base and J by 6 bases, with 13 bases between. The CDR3 sequence is 14 residues long. CDR3 region: CSARVGNPANEQFF. The CDR3 DNA sequence: TGCAGTGCTAGAGTGGGCAATCCCGCCAATGAGCAGTTCTTC.

Only a few counts were recorded for this clonotype. The chain uses TRBV28 and TRBJ1-2, with no clear D. From germline, CDR1 is MDHEN and CDR2 SYDVKM. The V gene lost 5 bases and the J gene lost 4 bases, with 8 bases spanning the gap. The CDR3 runs 12 residues. CDR3: CASSQSSYGYTF. In nucleotides, the CDR3 is TGTGCCAGCAGTCAATCTTCCTATGGCTACACCTTC.

This clonotype was counted ten times or more. This rearrangement joins TRBV20-1 to TRBJ2-3; 11 bases are a match to TRBD2. Germline V gene data show CDR1 as DFQATT and CDR2 as SNEGSKA (reference sequence). The V segment lost 4 bases and the J segment 6 bases; nucleotides outside the gene matches: 6. The CDR3 is 14 amino acids. The CDR3 sequence is CSATLAGAGDTQYF. CDR3 bases: TGCAGTGCTACACTAGCGGGGGCCGGGGATACGCAGTATTTT.

This sequence joins TRBV2 and TRBJ2-1, with TRBD1 matching over 8 bases. The CDR3 is 15 residues long. V was pared by 3 bases and J by 12 bases, with 13 bases of the junction left unmatched. Germline assignment: CDR1 SNHLY and CDR2 FYNNEI. The CDR3 here is CASSDTGTGPLVQFF. The CDR3 nucleotides are TGTGCCAGCAGTGACACCGGGACAGGTCCGTTGGTGCAGTTCTTC.

Many counts were recorded for this clonotype. CDR3 in amino acids: CASSPSPGQGAGNQPQHF. In DNA, the CDR3 is TGTGCCAGCAGTCCGTCTCCGGGACAGGGGGCCGGCAATCAGCCCCAGCATTTT. V gene TRBV12-3 or TRBV12-4 combines with J gene TRBJ1-5, with 12 positions matching TRBD1. This CDR3 contains 18 residues. V shed 5 bases and J 2 bases; nucleotides not matched to a gene: 10.

V and J are TRBV5-5 and TRBJ2-1; D gene uncertain. The CDR3 extends over 11 amino acids. Trimming cost V 1 base and J 8 bases, with 4 bases left between them. Germline CDR1 is SGHKS and CDR2 is YYEKEE (reference sequence). The CDR3 is CASSLSYEQFF. The CDR3 nucleotides read TGTGCCAGCAGCTTGAGCTATGAGCAGTTCTTC.

The chain uses TRBV7-7 and TRBJ2-3; 7 bases line up with TRBD2. From germline, CDR1 is SSHAT and CDR2 FNYEAQ (reference sequence). V dropped 5 bases and J dropped 5; count of bases not matched to a gene: 7. This CDR3 contains 14 residues. CDR3 sequence (DNA): TGTGCCAGCAGCCCCATGGGCGGGGGAGATACGCAGTATTTT. Protein: CASSPMGGGDTQYF.

This clonotype has only a few counts. This rearrangement joins TRBV10-1 to TRBJ2-1, with 8 bases aligning to TRBD1. Trimming took 2 bases from V and 8 from J; bases not matched to a gene: 8. The CDR3 has 15 residues. Germline CDR1 is WNHNN and CDR2 is SYGVQD (reference sequence). CDR3 bases: TGCGCCAGCAGTGAGAGCCCAGGGGGCAGCTATGAGCAGTTCTTC. This gives the protein CASSESPGGSYEQFF.

This clonotype was recorded many times. The chain carries TRBV2 and TRBJ2-2; 7 bases are shared with TRBD1. CDR1 SNHLY and CDR2 FYNNEI come from the germline V gene. Trimming at V came to 5 bases and at J to 0 bases, leaving 3 bases not matched to a gene. The length of the CDR3 is 15 residues. CDR3 in DNA: TGTGCCAGCAGTACCCAGGGGGCGAACACCGGGGAGCTGTTTTTT. It encodes CASSTQGANTGELFF.

This chain links TRBV20-1 with TRBJ2-5; D is undetermined. CDR3 length: 13 residues. In germline, CDR1 is DFQATT, CDR2 SNEGSKA (reference sequence). Trimming pared 0 bases from V and 5 bases from J, leaving 10 bases between. CDR3 bases: TGCAGTGCTAGAGAAACCTCCCGGGAGACCCAGTACTTC. This encodes CSARETSRETQYF.

The genes are TRBV19 and TRBJ2-5; possibly TRBD1 for D (6 bases). V lost 0 bases and J 5 bases, leaving 16 bases between the germline ends. This CDR3 spans 16 amino acids. Germline assignment: CDR1 LNHDA and CDR2 SQIVND (reference sequence). The CDR3 region has the DNA TGTGCCAGTAGTATAGATCTACCCCAGAGGGGGGAGACCCAGTACTTC. This codes for CASSIDLPQRGETQYF.

This clonotype was seen more than once but under ten times. The chain uses TRBV3-1 and TRBJ2-2, with TRBD2 matching over 13 bases. Germline V gives CDR1 LGHDT, CDR2 YNNKEL (reference sequence). The junction had 2 bases not matched to a gene; V was cut back by 0 bases and J by 4 bases. This CDR3 is 17 amino acids long. In DNA form, the CDR3 reads TGTGCCAGCAGCCAAGAACGACTAGCGGGGGGCACCGGGGAGCTGTTTTTT. Its protein is CASSQERLAGGTGELFF.

V usage is TRBV24-1 and J usage is TRBJ2-2; TRBD2 matches at 13 bases. The CDR3 is 16 amino acids. Germline CDR1 is KGHDR and CDR2 is SFDVKD. Unmatched junction bases numbered 5, after V lost 4 bases and J lost 7 bases. The CDR3: CATSDTSGGAVGELFF. As DNA, the CDR3 is TGTGCCACCAGTGACACTAGCGGGGGGGCCGTCGGGGAGCTGTTTTTT.

This clonotype was observed a few times. This chain joins TRBV5-1 and TRBJ1-5; 7 nucleotides align to TRBD1. There are 14 residues in the CDR3. V lost 0 bases to trimming and J lost 5 bases; unmatched junction nucleotides: 2. The germline gives CDR1 SGHRS, CDR2 YFSETQ. The CDR3 nucleotides are TGCGCCAGCAGCTTGGGTACAGGGGATCAGCCCCAGCATTTT. Protein sequence: CASSLGTGDQPQHF.

This chain uses TRBV24-1 with TRBJ1-2, with D maybe TRBD1 (6 bases). In germline, CDR1 is KGHDR, CDR2 SFDVKD. CDR3 length equals 13 residues. Trimming removed 0 bases at V and 5 bases at J, with 6 bases between. CDR3 loop: CATSDLTGYGYTF. The CDR3, as DNA: TGTGCCACCAGTGATTTGACAGGGTATGGCTACACCTTC.

The table lists this clonotype with a few counts. The chain recombines TRBV20-1 with TRBJ2-7; TRBD1 matches 8 bases. Germline V gene sequence: CDR1 DFQATT, CDR2 SNEGSKA (reference sequence). V was pared by 3 bases and J by 2 bases, with 6 bases of the junction left unmatched. The CDR3 contains 14 residues. The CDR3 nucleotides are TGCAGTGCTAGTTTCGGGACAGGTCCCTACGAGCAGTACGTC. Protein: CSASFGTGPYEQYV.

The CDR3 is CASSIDPAFYGYTF. The CDR3 DNA follows: TGTGCCAGTAGTATAGATCCGGCGTTCTATGGCTACACCTTC. The chain carries TRBV19 and TRBJ1-2; no clear D. The V end was cut by 0 bases, the J end by 4 bases, with 9 bases between. Germline values: CDR1 LNHDA, CDR2 SQIVND (reference sequence). CDR3 length equals 14 residues.

The chain has TRBV5-8 and TRBJ1-5; tentatively, D is TRBD1 (6 bases). CDR1 and CDR2 from the germline V gene are SGHTS and YDEGEE. Between the trimmed V and J ends, which lost 4 bases and 0 bases, there was a span of 14 bases. This CDR3 has 16 residues. The CDR3 reads CASSRPQGFSNQPQHF. In DNA, the CDR3 is TGTGCCAGCAGCCGACCACAGGGCTTTAGCAATCAGCCCCAGCATTTT.

The rearrangement links TRBV25-1 to TRBJ2-5; 7 bases are shared with TRBD1. Unmatched junction bases numbered 6, after V lost 6 bases and J lost 5 bases. The CDR3 contains 13 residues. Germline V lookup: CDR1 MGHDK, CDR2 SYGVNS. The CDR3 region is CASRSRGLETQYF. CDR3 nucleotide sequence: TGTGCCAGCAGGTCTAGGGGGCTTGAGACCCAGTACTTC. The entire variable domain, with the rest obtained from reference TRBV25-1 and TRBJ2-5, is as follows: EADIYQTPRYLVIGTGKKITLECSQTMGHDKMYWYQQDPGMELHLIHYSYGVNSTEKGDLSSESTVSRIRTEHFPLTLESARPSHTSQYLCASRSRGLETQYFGPGTRLLVL.

The V and J genes are TRBV6-2 or TRBV6-3 and TRBJ2-3, with TRBD2 matching 8 bases. Germline assignment: CDR1 MNHEY and CDR2 SVGEGT. The CDR3 covers 16 residues. Losses at the gene ends were 5 bases for V and 0 bases for J; bases not matched to a gene: 7. The CDR3 sequence is CASSGPSGGSTDTQYF. CDR3 nucleotides: TGTGCCAGCAGTGGGCCGAGCGGGGGAAGCACAGATACGCAGTATTTT.

The V and J genes are TRBV5-4 and TRBJ2-3, with D possibly matching TRBD1 (5 bases). Germline V gene lookup returns CDR1 SGHNT and CDR2 YYREEE (reference sequence). Trimming cost V 2 bases and J 2 bases, with 9 bases left between them. The CDR3 is made up of 14 amino acids. The CDR3 nucleotides read TGTGCCAGCAGCTTAACAGGAGTCACAGATACGCAGTATTTT. Protein: CASSLTGVTDTQYF.

The sample holds a few counts of this clonotype. The chain couples TRBV20-1 to TRBJ1-1; D perhaps matches TRBD1 (5 bases). Germline-derived CDR1 and CDR2 are DFQATT and SNEGSKA (reference sequence). This CDR3 is built from 15 residues. V was shortened by 1 base and J by 9 bases, with 21 bases between the two germline ends. The CDR3 bases are TGCAGTGCTAGAGGGCGCAGGGATACAACCGGTCAAGCTTTCTTT. This translates into CSARGRRDTTGQAFF.

This clonotype was picked up a small number of times. This chain joins TRBV28 and TRBJ2-3; D not certain. The V end was cut by 5 bases, the J end by 5 bases, with 5 bases between. Per the germline V gene, CDR1 is MDHEN and CDR2 is SYDVKM. The CDR3 is made up of 11 amino acids. This CDR3 reads CASSAGDTQYF. The CDR3 nucleotides read TGTGCCAGCAGTGCCGGAGATACGCAGTATTTT.

There are a few counts of this clonotype. The chain combines TRBV18 with TRBJ1-5, with 9 bases fitting TRBD1. This CDR3 is 15 amino acids long. Germline trimming cut 6 bases from V and 4 bases from J; bases unmatched to any gene: 7. Germline values: CDR1 KGHSH, CDR2 LQKENI. This chain's CDR3 is CASSPRTGENQPQHF. The CDR3 DNA reads TGTGCCAGCTCCCCCAGGACAGGGGAAAATCAGCCCCAGCATTTT.

The gene calls are TRBV6-5 and TRBJ1-1; 7 nucleotides agree with TRBD1. The CDR3 sequence is 15 residues long. The germline V gene has CDR1 MNHEY and CDR2 SVGAGI. With 4 bases clipped from V and 4 bases from J, the junction kept 9 bases outside the gene matches. CDR3 nucleotide sequence: TGTGCCAGCAGTTCCTTAGGGACAGCGAGCACTGAAGCTTTCTTT. It codes for CASSSLGTASTEAFF.

The rearrangement links TRBV5-8 to TRBJ2-1, with D uncertain. The V gene lost 2 bases and the J gene lost 7 bases, with 7 bases spanning the gap. The length of the CDR3 is 12 residues. CDR1 SGHTS and CDR2 YDEGEE come from the germline V gene. CDR3 region: CASSFVVNEQFF. CDR3 bases: TGTGCCAGCAGCTTCGTGGTTAATGAGCAGTTCTTC.

This clonotype was found a few times. The CDR3 coding sequence is TGTGCCAGCAGCCGAGGACAGCCCTATTTTCCCCAGCATTTT. Translated, it gives CASSRGQPYFPQHF. The rearrangement joins TRBV28 to TRBJ1-5; the D gene is possibly TRBD1 (6 bases). Trimming pared 6 bases from V and 10 bases from J, leaving 19 bases between. The germline V gene encodes CDR1 MDHEN and CDR2 SYDVKM. This CDR3 has 14 amino acids.

A few counts support this clonotype. The junction differs from germline at one of its ends, possibly a read error. The rearrangement joins TRBV12-3 or TRBV12-4 to TRBJ1-4; no definite D call. This CDR3 contains 12 residues. CDR3 amino acids: CVSSLVAEKLFF. The CDR3 coding sequence is TGTGTCAGCAGTTTAGTTGCTGAAAAACTGTTTTTT.

This CDR3 reads CASSDVTGGSQPQHF. The CDR3 bases are TGCGCCAGCAGTGACGTGACAGGGGGGAGCCAGCCCCAGCATTTT. The genes are TRBV10-2 and TRBJ1-5; the match to TRBD1 covers 9 bases. With V trimmed by 3 bases and J by 7 bases, 7 bases remained unmatched. The CDR3 is made up of 15 amino acids. From germline, CDR1 is WSHSY and CDR2 SAAADI.